Each of the 29 T cell receptor beta chains below was sequenced from the same sample in a study of cytomegalovirus exposure and HLA in healthy donors (dated 2017 in TCRdb). Library preparation employed the immunoSEQ multiplex PCR assay. For the multiplex PCR, a mixture combining 60 forward primers for TCR Vbeta segments and 13 reverse primers for TCR Jbeta segments was used. TCRdb limited this immuneACCESS table to in-frame rearrangements with V and J called. A share of clones is missing; checked studies link under half to unresolved V genes, and the rest is unexplained. The sample yields just under 65,000 clones; just under 80% were counted once. In total, the top ten clones hold roughly 4% of the sample. The sample taken for sequencing was PBMCs. The receptors originated from a woman aged 25 to 39 in good health and CMV-seronegative.

The rearrangement uses TRBV5-4 and TRBJ1-1; 8 bases fit TRBD1. The CDR3 contains 16 residues. Germline V CDR1 and CDR2: SGHNT, YYREEE (reference sequence). J gave up 4 bases and V 4 bases, and 12 bases lay outside the gene matches. The CDR3: CASSTRQGSIVTEAFF. The CDR3 DNA reads as TGTGCCAGCAGCACGCGACAGGGGTCGATCGTCACTGAAGCTTTCTTT.

The CDR3 loop is CASSDRFDTEAFF. CDR3 bases: TGTGCCAGTAGTGACAGGTTCGACACTGAAGCTTTCTTT. The gene calls are TRBV19 and TRBJ1-1, with D perhaps TRBD1 (6 bases). The CDR3 runs 13 residues. With 5 bases removed from V and 3 bases from J, the gap between germline ends came to 10 bases. Germline V CDR1 and CDR2: LNHDA, SQIVND (reference sequence).

For this clone: Other DNA sequences within the sample encode an identical CDR3. The chain employs TRBV28 and TRBJ1-3, with D unclear. The CDR3 has 14 residues. V lost 3 bases, J lost 0 bases, and 6 bases lay in between. Looked up from germline, CDR1 is MDHEN and CDR2 is SYDVKM. The CDR3 is CASSLTNSGNTIYF. CDR3 in DNA: TGTGCCAGCAGTTTGACAAACTCTGGAAACACCATATATTTT.

The gene calls are TRBV29-1 and TRBJ1-1, with TRBD1 as a possible D gene (5 bases). Trimming took off 6 bases at V and 2 bases at J, with 10 bases between the two ends. Germline CDR1 and CDR2: SQVTM and ANQGSEA. This CDR3 has 12 residues. CDR3 DNA sequence: TGCAGCGTAGGACAACTAAACACTGAAGCTTTCTTT. Protein sequence: CSVGQLNTEAFF.

V and J are TRBV11-3 and TRBJ2-1; the match to TRBD1 covers 10 bases. This CDR3 is built from 14 residues. The J segment lost 7 bases and the V segment lost 4 bases, leaving 4 bases of the junction unmatched. Germline V gene lookup returns CDR1 SGHNT and CDR2 YENEEA. CDR3 region: CASSSDRGRNEQFF. Written as DNA, the CDR3 is TGTGCCAGCAGCTCAGACAGGGGGCGGAATGAGCAGTTCTTC.

This clone has only a few counts. J is TRBJ2-3 and V is TRBV29-1, with 9 nucleotides matching TRBD1. Trimming took 6 bases from V and 2 from J; bases not matched to a gene: 9. Germline CDR1 and CDR2: SQVTM and ANQGSEA. The CDR3 contains 15 residues. The CDR3 DNA reads TGCAGCGTCACCACCGGGACAGGGACCACAGATACGCAGTATTTT. Protein product: CSVTTGTGTTDTQYF.

The rearrangement uses TRBV10-1 and TRBJ1-1; D is ambiguous. The CDR3 spans 13 residues. With 0 bases removed from V and 1 base from J, the gap between germline ends came to 3 bases. Looked up from germline, CDR1 is WNHNN and CDR2 is SYGVQD (reference sequence). As DNA, the CDR3 is TGCGCCAGCAGTGAGTCCGGGAACACTGAAGCTTTCTTT. This gives the protein CASSESGNTEAFF.

This chain uses TRBV6-5 with TRBJ1-1; 9 nucleotides agree with TRBD1. The junction had 11 bases not matched to a gene; V was cut back by 8 bases and J by 4 bases. The CDR3 runs 15 residues. Germline V CDR1 and CDR2: MNHEY, SVGAGI. CDR3 coding DNA: TGTGCCAGCGGGCCCCGGGACAGGGTCACCACTGAAGCTTTCTTT. Residues: CASGPRDRVTTEAFF.

CDR3 protein: CASSYPTDRGDRNQPQHF. DNA for the CDR3: TGTGCCAGCAGCTATCCTACGGACAGGGGCGATCGCAATCAGCCCCAGCATTTT. The gene calls are TRBV7-8 and TRBJ1-5; 9 bases align to TRBD1. Germline-derived CDR1 and CDR2 are SGHVS and FQNEAQ. Trimming cost V 4 bases and J 2 bases; bases outside gene matches: 12. The CDR3 runs to 18 residues.

The rearrangement uses TRBV5-4 and TRBJ1-4; no clear D gene. The CDR3 covers 13 residues. CDR1 and CDR2 from the germline V gene are SGHNT and YYREEE (reference sequence). V was pared by 3 bases and J by 7 bases, with 10 bases between. In nucleotides, the CDR3 is TGTGCCAGCAGCTACACTATGGGTGAAAAACTGTTTTTT. Translation: CASSYTMGEKLFF.

This chain links TRBV25-1 with TRBJ1-2, with D tentatively TRBD1 (6 bases). The V gene's germline CDR1 is MGHDK and CDR2 SYGVNS. CDR3 length: 13 residues. Trimming stripped 7 bases from V and 4 bases from J, with 13 bases between. CDR3 nucleotides: TGTGCCAGCACTCGGACAGAAACCTATGGCTACACCTTC. Protein product: CASTRTETYGYTF.

The genes are TRBV4-2 and TRBJ2-5; 10 bases match TRBD2. The CDR3 contains 14 residues. V lost 1 base and J lost 5; bases outside the gene matches: 1. Germline V CDR1 and CDR2: LGHNA, YNFKEQ. The DNA of the CDR3 is TGTGCCAGCAGCCAAGTTAGCGGGGGGGAGACCCAGTACTTC. It yields the protein CASSQVSGGETQYF.

This chain connects TRBV4-1 to TRBJ2-3; 10 bases match TRBD1. The germline V gene has CDR1 MGHRA and CDR2 YSYEKL. The CDR3 has 17 amino acids. J was trimmed by 0 bases and V by 3 bases; bases with no gene match: 6. CDR3 sequence reads: CASSQRTGGYSTDTQYF. CDR3 sequence (DNA): TGCGCCAGCAGCCAGAGGACAGGGGGGTATAGCACAGATACGCAGTATTTT.

The chain recombines TRBV19 with TRBJ2-1; perhaps TRBD1 as D (6 bases). Trimming removed 3 bases at V and 9 bases at J, with 9 bases between. Germline V lookup: CDR1 LNHDA, CDR2 SQIVND (reference sequence). The CDR3 runs 12 residues. The CDR3 reads CASSMQGFEQFF. The CDR3 nucleotides read TGTGCCAGTAGTATGCAGGGGTTTGAGCAGTTCTTC.

The chain recombines TRBV25-1 with TRBJ2-3; D may be TRBD1 (5 bases). This CDR3 is built from 15 residues. The V end lost 6 bases, the J end lost 4 bases, and 17 bases lay between the germline ends. CDR1 is MGHDK, CDR2 SYGVNS, per germline. The CDR3 DNA sequence: TGTGCCAGCAGAAAGGGGTCGTGGGATCCAGATACGCAGTATTTT. It yields the protein CASRKGSWDPDTQYF.

The chain combines TRBV7-9 with TRBJ2-5; 7 bases line up with TRBD1. The J segment lost 1 base and the V segment lost 5 bases, leaving 10 bases of the junction unmatched. This CDR3 is 16 amino acids long. The germline V gene has CDR1 SEHNR and CDR2 FQNEAQ (reference sequence). The CDR3, as DNA: TGTGCCAGCAGCGATAACCGACAGGGCGTCCAAGAGACCCAGTACTTC. Translating it yields CASSDNRQGVQETQYF.

This clone was picked up one time. The J gene is TRBJ1-4, the V gene TRBV5-6; maybe TRBD1 (5 bases). The germline gives CDR1 SGHDT, CDR2 YYEEEE. The V and J ends lost 4 bases and 14 bases respectively, with 15 bases between them. This CDR3 is built from 12 residues. The CDR3 region is CASSPARGRLFF. CDR3 bases: TGTGCCAGCAGCCCGGCGCGGGGACGCCTGTTTTTT.

J is TRBJ2-1 and V is TRBV10-3; 10 bases line up with TRBD2. With V trimmed by 2 bases and J by 8 bases, 6 bases remained unmatched. Germline assignment: CDR1 ENHRY and CDR2 SYGVKD. CDR3 length equals 15 residues. CDR3 DNA: TGTGCCATCAGTGAGACTAGCGGGAAAGGGGATGAGCAGTTCTTC. It yields the protein CAISETSGKGDEQFF.

The rearrangement links TRBV10-1 to TRBJ2-1, with a weak D call TRBD2 (6 bases). V gave up 3 bases and J gave up 8 bases, with 14 bases separating them. Germline assignment: CDR1 WNHNN and CDR2 SYGVQD (reference sequence). The CDR3 is 14 amino acids. The CDR3 loop is CASSDGGGGDEQFF. The CDR3 DNA reads TGCGCCAGCAGTGACGGCGGAGGAGGGGATGAGCAGTTCTTC.

The chain recombines TRBV10-1 with TRBJ1-1; D not certain. The V and J ends lost 6 bases and 3 bases respectively, with 8 bases between them. CDR1 is WNHNN, CDR2 SYGVQD, per germline (reference sequence). The CDR3 spans 12 residues. DNA of the CDR3: TGCGCCAGCAGCGCTCGGGACACTGAAGCTTTCTTT. Amino acid sequence: CASSARDTEAFF.

On this clone: Other DNA sequences in this sample translate to the same CDR3. The gene calls are TRBV29-1 and TRBJ2-7; TRBD2 matches at 10 bases. This CDR3 has 13 amino acids. The germline V gene has CDR1 SQVTM and CDR2 ANQGSEA. V shed 6 bases, J shed 2 bases, and the junction held 4 bases outside the gene matches. CDR3 sequence reads: CSVRLAGAYEQYF. The CDR3, as DNA: TGCAGCGTACGACTAGCGGGCGCCTACGAGCAGTACTTC.

This chain joins TRBV7-9 and TRBJ2-7, with TRBD2 matching 7 bases. From germline, CDR1 is SEHNR and CDR2 FQNEAQ (reference sequence). J gave up 2 bases and V 1 base, and 5 bases lay outside the gene matches. This CDR3 comprises 15 residues. Here the CDR3 DNA reads TGTGCCAGCAGCTTAGGGGGCCTAGCGGCCTACGAGCAGTACTTC. Translation gives CASSLGGLAAYEQYF.

CDR3 nucleotides: TGCGCCAGCAGCTTGCTCTTTGGGGGGGCCAGGGAGCAGTACTTC. Translating it yields CASSLLFGGAREQYF. The V gene is TRBV5-1, the J gene TRBJ2-7, with D perhaps matching TRBD2 (7 bases). Trimming removed 1 base from V and 7 bases from J, with 18 bases in between. CDR1 is SGHRS, CDR2 YFSETQ, per germline. The CDR3 runs to 15 residues.

The chain employs TRBV10-3 and TRBJ1-5, with D possibly matching TRBD1 (6 bases). Trimming pared 5 bases from V and 4 bases from J, leaving 15 bases between. Germline V lookup: CDR1 ENHRY, CDR2 SYGVKD. The CDR3 is 15 amino acids. The CDR3 sequence: CAISLQGGNNQPQHF. The CDR3 bases are TGTGCCATCAGTCTACAGGGTGGGAATAATCAGCCCCAGCATTTT.

The rearrangement links TRBV5-4 to TRBJ2-2; 7 bases match TRBD1. The CDR3 totals 17 residues. With 3 bases clipped from V and 4 bases from J, the junction kept 12 bases outside the gene matches. From germline, CDR1 is SGHNT and CDR2 YYREEE (reference sequence). As DNA, the CDR3 is TGTGCCAGCAGCTGGAGACAGGGCAGGATAGGCACCGGGGAGCTGTTTTTT. Its translation: CASSWRQGRIGTGELFF.

V usage is TRBV9 and J usage is TRBJ2-4; D is possibly TRBD1 (6 bases). The CDR3 runs to 13 residues. Germline values: CDR1 SGDLS, CDR2 YYNGEE. V gave up 4 bases and J gave up 1 base, with 6 bases separating them. This chain's CDR3 is CASSQGAKNIQYF. In DNA, the CDR3 is TGTGCCAGCAGCCAGGGGGCCAAAAACATTCAGTACTTC.

This chain joins TRBV29-1 and TRBJ1-1, with D maybe TRBD1 (5 bases). In germline, CDR1 is SQVTM, CDR2 ANQGSEA. There are 13 residues in the CDR3. V lost 0 bases and J lost 1, with 6 bases in between. The CDR3, as DNA: TGCAGCGTTGAAGATCAGGGGAACACTGAAGCTTTCTTT. Translation gives CSVEDQGNTEAFF. The variable domain in full, with the rest retrieved from reference TRBV29-1 and TRBJ1-1, is SAVISQKPSRDICQRGTSLTIQCQVDSQVTMMFWYRQQPGQSLTLIATANQGSEATYESGFVIDKFPISRPNLTFSTLTVSNMSPEDSSIYLCSVEDQGNTEAFFGQGTRLTVV.

V is TRBV5-4 and J is TRBJ2-3; the match to TRBD2 covers 9 bases. Germline V gene data show CDR1 as SGHNT and CDR2 as YYREEE (reference sequence). Trimming took 4 bases from V and 1 from J; bases not matched to a gene: 4. The CDR3 is 15 amino acids. DNA for the CDR3: TGTGCCAGCAGCACTGAGCGGGGGGGCACAGATACGCAGTATTTT. Translation: CASSTERGGTDTQYF.

The V and J genes are TRBV6-5 and TRBJ1-2; 8 bases fit TRBD1. The trim removed 0 bases at V and 4 bases at J, leaving 1 base unmatched. The CDR3 is made up of 14 amino acids. Germline V lookup: CDR1 MNHEY, CDR2 SVGAGI. CDR3 bases: TGTGCCAGCAGTTACTCCCAGGGGGCCTATGGCTACACCTTC. Translation gives CASSYSQGAYGYTF.